This is a list of T cell receptor beta chains from one sample in a study of cytomegalovirus exposure and HLA in healthy donors. This table comes from immunoSEQ multiplex PCR, and its TCRdb copy is limited to in-frame clones, with some not included. The sample records about 90,000 clones, over 60% being singletons. Material for sequencing was PBMCs. Receptor source: a man younger than 45 in good health and CMV-seronegative. Each CDR3 is given with its conserved first and last residue. Fields, in order: V gene, D gene, clone size, J gene, CDR3 protein, CDR3 DNA. The D gene is left open where the match is weak. Size is stated for part of the rows, as once, few or many counts, or as a class when the clone is expanded.

TRBV9	-	-	TRBJ1-4	CASSRTGFNEKLFF	TGTGCCAGCAGCCGGACTGGTTTTAATGAAAAACTGTTTTTT
TRBV4-1	-	few	TRBJ1-4	CASSQGQGNEKLFF	TGCGCCAGCAGCCAAGGGCAGGGTAATGAAAAACTGTTTTTT
TRBV25-1	-	once	TRBJ1-2	CASSDFDRSYGYTF	TGTGCCAGCAGTGATTTTGACAGAAGCTATGGCTACACCTTC
TRBV27	TRBD2	few	TRBJ2-1	CASSTTLAGGIYNEQFF	TGTGCCAGCAGTACGACCTTAGCGGGAGGGATTTACAATGAGCAGTTCTTC
TRBV7-7	-	-	TRBJ1-4	CASSLSVDSNEKLFF	TGTGCTAGCAGCTTATCTGTCGACAGCAATGAAAAACTGTTTTTT
TRBV29-1	-	-	TRBJ2-1	CSVERGADEQFF	TGCAGCGTTGAACGGGGGGCCGATGAGCAGTTCTTC
TRBV5-8	TRBD2	-	TRBJ2-7	CASSIAGGVGGRREQYF	TGTGCCAGCAGCATCGCGGGGGGGGTCGGTGGAAGGCGCGAGCAGTACTTC
TRBV5-1	TRBD2	-	TRBJ2-2	CASSILAGGSTGELFF	TGCGCCAGCAGCATATTAGCGGGAGGGAGCACCGGGGAGCTGTTTTTT
TRBV27	TRBD1	-	TRBJ1-4	CASSRQGAREKLFF	TGTGCCAGCAGTAGACAGGGGGCGCGTGAAAAACTGTTTTTT
TRBV5-1	TRBD2	few	TRBJ2-3	CASSSFSGGKTDTQYF	TGCGCCAGCAGCTCATTTAGCGGGGGGAAAACAGATACGCAGTATTTT
TRBV9	-	-	TRBJ2-5	CASSVSGTQETQYF	TGTGCCAGCAGCGTGAGCGGGACACAAGAGACCCAGTACTTC
TRBV2	TRBD1	-	TRBJ1-2	CASSEGTGTGVPYGYTF	TGTGCCAGCAGTGAAGGGACCGGGACAGGGGTTCCCTATGGCTACACCTTC
TRBV5-1	-	few	TRBJ2-5	CASSLGGALFVTQETQYF	TGCGCCAGCAGCTTAGGGGGGGCTCTTTTCGTAACCCAAGAGACCCAGTACTTC
TRBV27	-	-	TRBJ1-2	CASSTDINYGYTF	TGTGCCAGCAGTACGGACATAAACTATGGCTACACCTTC
TRBV27	-	-	TRBJ2-1	CASSLFSATYNEQFF	TGTGCCAGCAGTTTATTTTCTGCTACCTACAATGAGCAGTTCTTC
TRBV11-2	-	few	TRBJ1-2	CASSFLSSGYGYTF	TGTGCCAGCAGCTTCTTGTCTTCGGGATATGGCTACACCTTC
TRBV7-9	TRBD1	-	TRBJ2-7	CSSSFYRGRSTYEQYF	TGTTCCAGCAGCTTTTACAGGGGGCGTTCCACCTACGAGCAGTACTTC
TRBV28	TRBD2	-	TRBJ2-5	CASTQVAGGRRWTQYF	TGTGCCAGCACCCAAGTGGCGGGAGGGCGGCGGTGGACCCAGTACTTC
TRBV7-9	-	-	TRBJ2-7	CASSFSGVPHYYEQYF	TGTGCCAGCAGCTTCTCGGGGGTCCCCCACTACTACGAGCAGTACTTC
TRBV7-8	-	-	TRBJ2-3	CASSFRDSHIDTQYF	TGTGCCAGCAGCTTCCGGGACTCTCATATAGATACGCAGTATTTT
TRBV6-5	TRBD1	-	TRBJ1-2	CASSLDRDYGYTF	TGTGCCAGCAGTCTCGACAGGGACTATGGCTACACCTTC
TRBV7-9	-	few	TRBJ1-4	CASEAGEKNEKLFF	TGTGCGAGCGAGGCGGGGGAGAAAAATGAAAAACTGTTTTTT
TRBV27	-	-	TRBJ1-6	CASSTYGTRASPLHF	TGTGCCAGCAGTACATACGGGACACGTGCATCACCCCTCCACTTT
TRBV5-1	TRBD2	few	TRBJ2-7	CASSPASGTSYEQYF	TGCGCCAGCAGCCCAGCAAGCGGGACCTCCTACGAGCAGTACTTC
TRBV10-3	-	few	TRBJ2-7	CAISDRNYEQYF	TGTGCCATCAGTGACAGAAACTACGAGCAGTACTTC
TRBV7-9	TRBD2	few	TRBJ2-2	CASSFRAGANTGELFF	TGTGCCAGCAGCTTCAGAGCGGGGGCGAACACCGGGGAGCTGTTTTTT
TRBV19	-	-	TRBJ2-1	CASSIGQGWLEQFF	TGTGCCAGTAGTATCGGGCAGGGCTGGCTCGAGCAGTTCTTC
TRBV11-3	TRBD1	-	TRBJ2-2	CASSLAAGQGDTGELFF	TGTGCCAGCAGCTTAGCTGCGGGACAGGGGGATACCGGGGAGCTGTTTTTT
TRBV7-9	-	-	TRBJ2-6	CASSPPVSNVLTF	TGTGCCAGCAGCCCACCGGTCTCCAACGTCCTGACTTTC